The 30 T cell receptor beta chains below come from one sample, sequenced in a study of OX40 agonist ivuxolimab in advanced cancers. The data were produced by immunoSEQ multiplex PCR, yet TCRdb's version contains in-frame clones alone and is incomplete. The table lists around 15,000 clones, 60% to 85% of them singletons. Specimen: CD4+ or CD8+ T cells sorted from blood, collected in a trial of the OX40 agonist ivuxolimab. The source is an adult with an advanced solid tumor such as melanoma, head and neck, liver or kidney cancer.

The genes are TRBV4-1 and TRBJ2-3; TRBD2 matches 8 bases. The V gene end was trimmed by 5 bases and the J gene end by 1 base; junction bases not matched to a gene: 8. Germline V gene lookup returns CDR1 MGHRA and CDR2 YSYEKL. This CDR3 has 16 residues. This chain's CDR3 is CASSIGTRGGTDTQYF. The CDR3, as DNA: TGCGCCAGCAGCATCGGGACTAGAGGAGGCACAGATACGCAGTATTTT.

The V and J genes are TRBV5-4 and TRBJ1-1; D is unclear. Trimming took off 3 bases at V and 3 bases at J, with 6 bases between the two ends. The germline V gene encodes CDR1 SGHNT and CDR2 YYREEE (reference sequence). The CDR3 is 12 amino acids. CDR3 loop: CASSSVDTEAFF. The CDR3 nucleotides are TGTGCCAGCAGCTCCGTAGACACTGAAGCTTTCTTT.

DNA of the CDR3: TGTGCCAGCAACCCCGGACAGAACTACGAGCAGTACTTC. It translates to CASNPGQNYEQYF. The chain uses TRBV7-9 and TRBJ2-7, with a tentative D call TRBD1 (6 bases). The V and J ends lost 7 bases and 3 bases respectively, with 13 bases between them. CDR1 is SEHNR and CDR2 is FQNEAQ in the germline V gene (reference sequence). The CDR3 is 13 amino acids.

The chain has TRBV9 and TRBJ2-7; D is ambiguous. V lost 4 bases, J lost 3 bases, and 17 bases lay in between. The CDR3 has 15 residues. The germline gives CDR1 SGDLS, CDR2 YYNGEE. CDR3 amino acids: CASSPETGPGYEQYF. For the CDR3, the DNA is TGTGCCAGCAGCCCTGAAACGGGCCCCGGCTACGAGCAGTACTTC. Looking up the rest from reference TRBV9 and TRBJ2-7 gives the full variable domain: DSGVTQTPKHLITATGQRVTLRCSPRSGDLSVYWYQQSLDQGLQFLIQYYNGEERAKGNILERFSAQQFPDLHSELNLSSLELGDSALYFCASSPETGPGYEQYFGPGTRLTVT.

The chain couples TRBV21-1 to TRBJ1-4; TRBD1, the table's D call, was not compared with the DNA. TRBV21-1 is shown as a pseudogene. The CDR3 is 15 amino acids. CDR3 coding DNA: TGTGCCAGCAGCACCTCAGGGTGCCGTACTGAAAAACTGTTTTTT. Protein: CASSTSGCRTEKLFF.

The chain is built from TRBV4-1 and TRBJ1-2; D might be TRBD1 (6 bases). V was trimmed by 6 bases and J by 10 bases, leaving 18 bases between them. This CDR3 comprises 13 residues. Germline V gene sequence: CDR1 MGHRA, CDR2 YSYEKL. The CDR3, as DNA: TGCGCCAGCAGGGCGGGGGCCCGGCGGGACTACACCTTC. As protein: CASRAGARRDYTF.

This sequence joins TRBV5-4 and TRBJ2-7; D is tentatively TRBD1 or TRBD2 (5 bases each). The CDR3 extends over 13 amino acids. Germline assignment: CDR1 SGHNT and CDR2 YYREEE (reference sequence). V lost 6 bases, J lost 6 bases, and 16 bases lay in between. The DNA for the CDR3 is TGTGCCAGCATCACGGAGATGAGGGGCGAGCAGTACTTC. It encodes CASITEMRGEQYF.

V usage is TRBV4-1 and J usage is TRBJ2-7; no clear D. CDR1 is MGHRA, CDR2 YSYEKL, per germline. Trimming took off 0 bases at V and 9 bases at J, with 15 bases between the two ends. The CDR3 loop spans 14 amino acids. CDR3 sequence reads: CASSQEMTDLWQYF. The CDR3 DNA reads TGCGCCAGCAGCCAAGAAATGACGGATTTATGGCAGTACTTC.

This chain uses TRBV29-1 with TRBJ2-7; D not resolved. Germline CDR1 SQVTM, CDR2 ANQGSEA. V lost 5 bases and J lost 3, with 8 bases in between. The CDR3 sequence is 11 residues long. The CDR3 DNA reads as TGCAGCGTTCTCCTTGACTACGAGCAGTACTTC. It translates to CSVLLDYEQYF.

The chain carries TRBV11-2 and TRBJ1-6, with D possibly TRBD1 on 6 matching bases. Germline CDR1 reads SGHAT; CDR2 reads FQNNGV. Trimming stripped 0 bases from V and 0 bases from J, with 12 bases between. CDR3 length: 18 residues. The CDR3: CASSLDLTGSSYNSPLHF. CDR3 nucleotides: TGTGCCAGCAGCTTAGATCTAACAGGGAGCTCCTATAATTCACCCCTCCACTTT.

Sample share makes this clone medium-sized (0.01 to 0.1%). The chain carries TRBV6-4 and TRBJ2-3, with a possible D match to TRBD1 (6 bases). The V end was cut by 2 bases, the J end by 4 bases, with 7 bases between. The CDR3 has 13 residues. Germline-derived CDR1 and CDR2 are MRHNA and SNTAGT. CDR3 in DNA: TGTGCCAGCAGTGACCCAGGGGCAGATACGCAGTATTTT. It yields the protein CASSDPGADTQYF.

The chain joins TRBV13 to TRBJ2-7, with TRBD2 matching 8 bases. The CDR3 is 15 residues long. Germline V gene data show CDR1 as PRHDT and CDR2 as FYEKMQ (reference sequence). With V trimmed by 3 bases and J by 3 bases, 7 bases remained unmatched. CDR3 amino acids: CASSLSGGADYEQYF. CDR3 sequence (DNA): TGTGCCAGCAGCTTGTCCGGGGGGGCGGACTACGAGCAGTACTTC.

The rearrangement joins TRBV29-1 to TRBJ2-1; D gene ambiguous. The CDR3 sequence is 13 residues long. Trimming took 5 bases from V and 0 from J, leaving 8 bases between them. Germline V gene data show CDR1 as SQVTM and CDR2 as ANQGSEA. The CDR3 DNA follows: TGCAGCGTTCTTGGCGGCTCCTACAATGAGCAGTTCTTC. It yields the protein CSVLGGSYNEQFF.

This clone is medium-sized by share. The chain employs TRBV7-8 and TRBJ1-1; TRBD1 might be the D (6 bases). This CDR3 has 13 amino acids. Germline V lookup: CDR1 SGHVS, CDR2 FQNEAQ. Between the trimmed V and J ends, which lost 6 bases and 5 bases, there was a span of 13 bases. This CDR3 reads CASSPGQKTEAFF. In DNA form, the CDR3 reads TGTGCCAGCAGTCCGGGACAAAAGACTGAAGCTTTCTTT.

The rearrangement links TRBV9 to TRBJ1-1; no firm D call. Trimming removed 4 bases from V and 4 bases from J, with 17 bases in between. This CDR3 is 15 amino acids long. Germline V gives CDR1 SGDLS, CDR2 YYNGEE. CDR3 DNA: TGTGCCAGCAGCCTCAACCCGAACGGAGGCACTGAAGCTTTCTTT. This sequence encodes CASSLNPNGGTEAFF.

This clone was counted a few times. Other nucleotide sequences in the sample specify the same CDR3. The rearrangement joins TRBV6-8 to TRBJ2-7; no firm D call. Germline V lookup: CDR1 MNHGY, CDR2 SAAAGT. V was trimmed by 5 bases and J by 3 bases, leaving 5 bases between them. CDR3 size: 11 residues. CDR3 loop: CASSAGYEQYF. CDR3 in DNA: TGTGCCAGCAGTGCCGGCTACGAGCAGTACTTC.

The chain couples TRBV2 to TRBJ2-3; TRBD2 matches 7 bases. Per germline, CDR1 SNHLY and CDR2 FYNNEI. The CDR3 extends over 17 amino acids. V lost 2 bases to trimming and J lost 4 bases; unmatched junction nucleotides: 12. The CDR3 reads CASSERYGGGLADTQYF. CDR3 DNA sequence: TGTGCCAGCAGTGAACGGTACGGGGGAGGGCTTGCAGATACGCAGTATTTT.

The rearrangement links TRBV5-4 to TRBJ1-1; no definite D call. The CDR3 extends over 12 amino acids. The V and J ends lost 2 bases and 1 base respectively, with 3 bases between them. Germline-derived CDR1 and CDR2 are SGHNT and YYREEE (reference sequence). In DNA form, the CDR3 reads TGTGCCAGCAGCTTCGGGAACACTGAAGCTTTCTTT. Translated: CASSFGNTEAFF.

This chain links TRBV2 with TRBJ1-5, with D possibly matching TRBD1 (5 bases). CDR1 is SNHLY and CDR2 is FYNNEI in the germline V gene. The CDR3 spans 14 residues. V lost 7 bases and J 0 bases, leaving 10 bases between the germline ends. CDR3: CASMGTDSNQPQHF. The CDR3 nucleotides are TGTGCCAGCATGGGGACGGATAGCAATCAGCCCCAGCATTTT.

This clone was observed a few times. The chain carries TRBV2 and TRBJ2-3; D perhaps matches TRBD1 (5 bases). CDR1 SNHLY and CDR2 FYNNEI come from the germline V gene. The V and J ends lost 8 bases and 0 bases respectively, with 12 bases between them. The CDR3 contains 14 residues. The CDR3 loop is CASDDSSSTDTQYF. In DNA, the CDR3 is TGTGCCAGCGACGACAGCTCTAGCACAGATACGCAGTATTTT.

The chain carries TRBV2 and TRBJ2-1, with TRBD2 as a possible D gene (6 bases). V was clipped by 8 bases and J by 5 bases, with 10 bases between them. The CDR3 runs to 12 residues. Germline V gene sequence: CDR1 SNHLY, CDR2 FYNNEI. CDR3 amino acids: CASPERDNEQFF. CDR3 bases: TGTGCCAGCCCCGAGCGGGACAATGAGCAGTTCTTC.

The chain combines TRBV11-3 with TRBJ2-7; unclear D gene. The germline V gene has CDR1 SGHNT and CDR2 YENEEA. The CDR3 covers 14 residues. V lost 6 bases and J lost 0, with 12 bases in between. This CDR3 reads CASRREPVSYEQYF. The CDR3 DNA reads as TGTGCCAGCAGGCGTGAGCCGGTCTCCTACGAGCAGTACTTC.

The chain couples TRBV7-6 to TRBJ2-2, with D perhaps assigned TRBD1 or TRBD2 (5 bases each). Germline-derived CDR1 and CDR2 are SGHVS and FNYEAQ. The CDR3 length is 15 residues. V was trimmed by 3 bases and J by 7 bases, leaving 15 bases between them. The CDR3 sequence is CASSLGVPSNGELFF. CDR3 nucleotide sequence: TGTGCCAGCAGCTTGGGGGTCCCTTCTAACGGGGAGCTGTTTTTT. The full variable domain, rest sourced from reference TRBV7-6 and TRBJ2-2, is GAGVSQSPRYKVTKRGQDVALRCDPISGHVSLYWYRQALGQGPEFLTYFNYEAQQDKSGLPNDRFSAERPEGSISTLTIQRTEQRDSAMYRCASSLGVPSNGELFFGEGSRLTVL.

V usage is TRBV27 and J usage is TRBJ2-7; perhaps D is TRBD1 or TRBD2 (6 bases each). V shed 4 bases and J shed 5 bases, with 12 bases lying between them. The CDR3 is 13 amino acids. Germline CDR1 and CDR2: MNHEY and SMNVEV (reference sequence). CDR3 DNA: TGTGCCAGCAGTTACTCGGGGGCCAACGAGCAGTACTTC. It translates to CASSYSGANEQYF.

The rearrangement uses TRBV6-5 and TRBJ1-3, with D perhaps matching TRBD1 (5 bases). V gave up 2 bases and J gave up 3 bases, with 8 bases separating them. The CDR3 extends over 14 amino acids. CDR1 is MNHEY, CDR2 SVGAGI, per germline. Here the CDR3 reads CASSYGGGGNTIYF. Written as DNA, the CDR3 is TGTGCCAGCAGTTACGGGGGGGGTGGAAACACCATATATTTT.

This clone has only a few counts. The rearrangement joins TRBV19 to TRBJ1-1, with 7 positions matching TRBD1. Per germline, CDR1 LNHDA and CDR2 SQIVND (reference sequence). Trimming at V came to 6 bases and at J to 0 bases, leaving 10 bases not matched to a gene. The CDR3 contains 16 residues. CDR3 DNA: TGTGCCAGTAGCCCGGGACAGTCCTATTTGAACACTGAAGCTTTCTTT. Amino acids: CASSPGQSYLNTEAFF.

The chain is built from TRBV10-2 and TRBJ2-1; 11 bases line up with TRBD1. Trimming cost V 2 bases and J 5 bases; bases outside gene matches: 8. CDR1 is WSHSY, CDR2 SAAADI, per germline. The CDR3 runs to 17 residues. The CDR3 DNA reads TGCGCCAGCAGTGAGACCCCCGGACAGGGGGCCAACAATGAGCAGTTCTTC. This sequence encodes CASSETPGQGANNEQFF.

This clone came up a few times. The V gene is TRBV5-5, the J gene TRBJ1-2, with D maybe TRBD1 (6 bases). Per germline, CDR1 SGHKS and CDR2 YYEKEE (reference sequence). This CDR3 spans 16 amino acids. Trimming took off 0 bases at V and 4 bases at J, with 16 bases between the two ends. CDR3 loop: CASSLARDTRPYGYTF. In DNA, the CDR3 is TGTGCCAGCAGCTTGGCCCGGGACACTAGACCCTATGGCTACACCTTC.

The rearrangement links TRBV4-3 to TRBJ2-1; 8 bases map to TRBD2. With 0 bases clipped from V and 6 bases from J, the junction kept 1 base outside the gene matches. Per the germline V gene, CDR1 is LGHNA and CDR2 is YSLEER. This CDR3 spans 14 amino acids. CDR3 amino acids: CASSQDRGGNEQFF. CDR3 nucleotide sequence: TGCGCCAGCAGCCAAGACCGGGGGGGCAATGAGCAGTTCTTC.

CDR3 protein: CASSLNRGEKLFF. The CDR3 DNA reads as TGTGCCAGTAGCCTTAATAGGGGTGAAAAACTGTTTTTT. V and J are TRBV19 and TRBJ1-4; D perhaps matches TRBD1 (5 bases). Germline V gives CDR1 LNHDA, CDR2 SQIVND (reference sequence). The germline V and J ends were trimmed by 6 bases and 7 bases, with 12 bases remaining between them. This CDR3 comprises 13 residues. The complete variable domain, with remaining parts taken from reference TRBV19 and TRBJ1-4, reads DGGITQSPKYLFRKEGQNVTLSCEQNLNHDAMYWYRQDPGQGLRLIYYSQIVNDFQKGDIAEGYSVSREKKESFPLTVTSAQKNPTAFYLCASSLNRGEKLFFGSGTQLSVL.